These 10 T cell receptor beta chains originate from one sample sequenced in a study of monozygotic twins with inflammatory bowel disease (dated by TCRdb to about 2019). Libraries were constructed by 5' RACE. The instrument was an Illumina HiSeq 2500. Reads reprocessed by TCRdb are summarized as one entry per CDR3 protein sequence, and DNA is absent. Per the sample table, the count is 170,000 or so distinct CDR3 sequences. Roughly 7% of the sample rests with the top ten. Input material: blood. These receptor sequences come from a human donor with ulcerative colitis or Crohn's disease, or a healthy co-twin of an affected twin (not recorded which).

This chain links TRBV5-1 with TRBJ2-7. There are 13 residues in the CDR3. Germline V gives CDR1 SGHRS, CDR2 YFSETQ. CDR3 amino acids: CASSSLRTYEQYF.

V is TRBV21-1 and J is TRBJ2-3. TRBV21-1 represents a pseudogene. The CDR3 loop spans 14 amino acids. This chain's CDR3 is CASSKWAFTDTQYF.

The rearrangement joins TRBV11-2 to TRBJ2-1. The CDR3 is 15 residues long. The germline gives CDR1 SGHAT, CDR2 FQNNGV. CDR3 amino acids: CASSEELGSYNEQFF.

The rearrangement uses TRBV19 and TRBJ2-2; without DNA, the TCRdb call of TRBD1 cannot be checked. The CDR3 runs 16 residues. Germline V gene lookup returns CDR1 LNHDA and CDR2 SQIVND (reference sequence). The CDR3 loop is CASSRAGTENTGELFF.

This sequence joins TRBV7-3 and TRBJ2-3; no DNA is available, so the TRBD2 call from TCRdb remains unchecked. This CDR3 is 14 amino acids long. CDR1 is SGHTA and CDR2 is FQGTGA in the germline V gene. The CDR3 is CASSFEGVTDTQYF.

This chain joins TRBV4-1 and TRBJ2-5; TCRdb names TRBD2, which stays unverified in the absence of DNA. The CDR3 has 15 residues. Germline V gene sequence: CDR1 MGHRA, CDR2 YSYEKL. The CDR3 region is CASSQDDYPQETQYF.

J is TRBJ2-1 and V is TRBV5-1; the TCRdb D gene call, TRBD2, has no DNA to confirm it. The length of the CDR3 is 16 residues. CDR1 and CDR2 from the germline V gene are SGHRS and YFSETQ. This chain's CDR3 is CASSLRLAGGPSEQFF. Combining the CDR3 with reference TRBV5-1 and TRBJ2-1 gives the whole variable domain KAGVTQTPRYLIKTRGQQVTLSCSPISGHRSVSWYQQTPGQGLQFLFEYFSETQRNKGNFPGRFSGRQFSNSRSEMNVSTLELGDSALYLCASSLRLAGGPSEQFFGPGTRLTVL.

This chain connects TRBV4-3 to TRBJ2-7; no DNA is available, so the TRBD2 call from TCRdb remains unchecked. CDR1 and CDR2 from the germline V gene are LGHNA and YSLEER. The CDR3 is made up of 18 amino acids. CDR3 sequence: CASSQEGTSGRVTYEQYF.

The rearrangement joins TRBV30 to TRBJ2-2. CDR1 is GTSNPN and CDR2 is SVGIG in the germline V gene (reference sequence). The CDR3 has 14 residues. The CDR3 spells CAWSSTVLAGELFF.

This chain joins TRBV5-1 and TRBJ2-2; no DNA is available, so the TRBD1 call from TCRdb remains unchecked. CDR1 SGHRS and CDR2 YFSETQ come from the germline V gene. The CDR3 length is 15 residues. The CDR3: CASSLEPRGSGELFF.